This T cell receptor beta chain stems from a study of shared clonotypes between healthy human individuals. CDR1 and CDR2 from the germline V gene are MNHNY and SVGAGI (reference sequence). This CDR3 has 16 amino acids. Trimming stripped 0 bases from V and 1 base from J, with 13 bases between. About 30,000 T cell genomes, or 200 to 250 ng DNA, went into the sorted-subset replicate PCRs. The repertoire was sequenced with immunoSEQ multiplex PCR; TCRdb's copy has only in-frame clones and lacks some. The table records some 1 million clones, roughly 75% of them present only once. This clonotype was obtained from a man between 18 and 29 years old in good health. Sequencing input: memory CD4+ T cells sorted from blood. Sample subset: CD45RA-negative fraction. The V gene is TRBV6-6, the J gene TRBJ2-7; no firm D call. The CDR3 sequence: CASSYSPPPGSYEQYF. Written as DNA, the CDR3 is TGTGCCAGCAGTTACTCGCCTCCTCCTGGATCCTACGAGCAGTACTTC.